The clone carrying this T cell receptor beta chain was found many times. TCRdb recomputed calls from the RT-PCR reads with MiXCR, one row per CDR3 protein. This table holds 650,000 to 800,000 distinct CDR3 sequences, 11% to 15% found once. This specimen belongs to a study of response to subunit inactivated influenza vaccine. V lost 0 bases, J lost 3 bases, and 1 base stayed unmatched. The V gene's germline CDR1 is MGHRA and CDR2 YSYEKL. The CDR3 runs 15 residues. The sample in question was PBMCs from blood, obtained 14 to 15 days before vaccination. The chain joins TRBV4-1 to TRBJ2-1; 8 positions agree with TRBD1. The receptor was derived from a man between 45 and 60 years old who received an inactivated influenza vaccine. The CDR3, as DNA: TGCGCCAGCAGCCAAGACGGACAGGGCTACAATGAGCAGTTCTTC. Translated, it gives CASSQDGQGYNEQFF.